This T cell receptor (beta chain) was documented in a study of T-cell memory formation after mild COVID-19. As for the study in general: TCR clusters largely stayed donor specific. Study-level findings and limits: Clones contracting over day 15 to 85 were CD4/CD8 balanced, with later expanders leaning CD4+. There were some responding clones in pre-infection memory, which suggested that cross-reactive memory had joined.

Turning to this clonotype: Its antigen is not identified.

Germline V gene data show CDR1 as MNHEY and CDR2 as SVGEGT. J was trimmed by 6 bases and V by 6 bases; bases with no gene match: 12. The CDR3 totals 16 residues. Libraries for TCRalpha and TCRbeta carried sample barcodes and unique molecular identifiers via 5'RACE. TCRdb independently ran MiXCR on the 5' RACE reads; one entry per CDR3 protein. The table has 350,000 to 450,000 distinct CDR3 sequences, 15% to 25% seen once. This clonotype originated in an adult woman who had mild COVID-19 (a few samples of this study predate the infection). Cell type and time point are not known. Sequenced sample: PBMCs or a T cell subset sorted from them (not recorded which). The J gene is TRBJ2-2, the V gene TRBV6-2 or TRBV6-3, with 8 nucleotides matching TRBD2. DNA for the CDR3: TGTGCCAGCAGAGCTAGGACTAGCAAGTCATCCGGGGAGCTGTTTTTT. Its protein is CASRARTSKSSGELFF.